This entry features one T cell receptor (beta chain) sequence. Seattle cases were enrolled at active infection and followed longitudinally. These data originate in a study of blood T cell repertoires in COVID-19. Study-level information: Sources were T cells, B-cell-depleted T cells, or PBMCs; the material itself was cDNA or gDNA.

Trimming left V 4 bases short and J 0 bases short, with 12 bases between. The CDR3 totals 15 residues. The germline gives CDR1 LGHNA, CDR2 YNFKEQ. Original processing notes: It was from reference gene primer amplification that nucleated cell counts were estimated. The protocol was immunoSEQ multiplex PCR, while the TCRdb copy is restricted to in-frame clones and leaves out a portion. The V and J calls and the clone size are those of that table, but D and trimming were determined from the DNA. The table shows 200,000 to 300,000 clones, with approximately 86% occurring only once. The chain recombines TRBV4-2 with TRBJ1-1; no clear D gene. Sequenced: peripheral blood. The clonotype comes from a woman in her fifties or sixties with COVID-19, enrolled during active disease. The CDR3 reads CASSRVGPMNTEAFF. CDR3 nucleotide sequence: TGTGCCAGCAGCCGCGTGGGCCCCATGAACACTGAAGCTTTCTTT.